This T cell receptor beta chain was sequenced during a study of T cells in Graves' hyperthyroidism and ophthalmopathy. Amplification yielded TCR beta CDR3 regions, with RNA transcripts as the source. RT-PCR in the first round (using the HTBI primer set) targeted the TCR CDR3. TCRdb used MiXCR to reprocess the multiplex PCR reads, holding one entry per CDR3 protein. In the table there are around 340,000 distinct CDR3 sequences, roughly 17% of which are singletons. V was pared by 7 bases and J by 5 bases, with 7 bases of the junction left unmatched. The germline CDR1 and CDR2 sequences are LNHDA and SQIVND (reference sequence). The CDR3 spans 14 residues. Note on this clonotype: Its antigen is as yet unknown.

Study-level points and caveats: Most expanded thyroid clonotypes above 0.001 also appeared in blood. The model anticipated ophthalmopathy a median approximately 6.6 months pre-onset.

Sequencing was performed on blood. This TCR was recovered from a man under 40 with Graves' hyperthyroidism. The rearrangement links TRBV19 to TRBJ2-2; 7 positions agree with TRBD1. The chain's CDR3 is CASNGAGGTGELFF. The CDR3 region has the DNA TGTGCCAGTAACGGGGCAGGGGGTACCGGGGAGCTGTTTTTT.